The sequence of this T cell receptor beta chain was determined in a study of cytomegalovirus exposure and HLA in healthy donors. PCR employed 60 Vbeta and 13 Jbeta primers. Method: immunoSEQ multiplex PCR; TCRdb's copy keeps in-frame clones and lacks some. Across 220,000 or so clones, the top ten clones capture 1.1% of the sample. Concerning this clone itself: The antigen is undetermined.

Study conclusions and caveats: At a 0.05 false discovery rate, a later analysis found roughly 17,000 TCR beta sequences to be associated with HLA alleles. Altogether, 150 to 200 TCR beta chains were recorded as cytomegalovirus-associated.

Losses at the gene ends were 0 bases for V and 2 bases for J; bases not matched to a gene: 4. The CDR3 extends over 17 amino acids. The V gene's germline CDR1 is MNHEY and CDR2 SMNVEV (reference sequence). The chain is built from TRBV27 and TRBJ2-7; 13 bases fit TRBD2. Sequences were obtained from PBMCs. The TCR comes from a girl between 2 and 10 years old in good health and CMV-seropositive. The CDR3 spells CASSLSTTSGRAYEQYF. The CDR3 region has the DNA TGTGCCAGCAGTTTATCCACAACTAGCGGGAGGGCCTACGAGCAGTACTTC.